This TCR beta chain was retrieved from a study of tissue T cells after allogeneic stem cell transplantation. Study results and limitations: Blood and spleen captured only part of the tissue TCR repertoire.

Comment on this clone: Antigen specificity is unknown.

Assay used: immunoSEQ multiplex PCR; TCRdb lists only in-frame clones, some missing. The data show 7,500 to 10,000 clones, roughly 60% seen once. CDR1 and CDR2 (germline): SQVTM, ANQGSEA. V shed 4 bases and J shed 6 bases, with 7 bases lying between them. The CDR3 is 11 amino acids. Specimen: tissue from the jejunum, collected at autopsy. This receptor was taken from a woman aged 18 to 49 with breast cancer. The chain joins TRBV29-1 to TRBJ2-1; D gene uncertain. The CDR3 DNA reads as TGCAGCGTTGTTCTGTCCAATGAGCAGTTCTTC. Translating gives CSVVLSNEQFF.